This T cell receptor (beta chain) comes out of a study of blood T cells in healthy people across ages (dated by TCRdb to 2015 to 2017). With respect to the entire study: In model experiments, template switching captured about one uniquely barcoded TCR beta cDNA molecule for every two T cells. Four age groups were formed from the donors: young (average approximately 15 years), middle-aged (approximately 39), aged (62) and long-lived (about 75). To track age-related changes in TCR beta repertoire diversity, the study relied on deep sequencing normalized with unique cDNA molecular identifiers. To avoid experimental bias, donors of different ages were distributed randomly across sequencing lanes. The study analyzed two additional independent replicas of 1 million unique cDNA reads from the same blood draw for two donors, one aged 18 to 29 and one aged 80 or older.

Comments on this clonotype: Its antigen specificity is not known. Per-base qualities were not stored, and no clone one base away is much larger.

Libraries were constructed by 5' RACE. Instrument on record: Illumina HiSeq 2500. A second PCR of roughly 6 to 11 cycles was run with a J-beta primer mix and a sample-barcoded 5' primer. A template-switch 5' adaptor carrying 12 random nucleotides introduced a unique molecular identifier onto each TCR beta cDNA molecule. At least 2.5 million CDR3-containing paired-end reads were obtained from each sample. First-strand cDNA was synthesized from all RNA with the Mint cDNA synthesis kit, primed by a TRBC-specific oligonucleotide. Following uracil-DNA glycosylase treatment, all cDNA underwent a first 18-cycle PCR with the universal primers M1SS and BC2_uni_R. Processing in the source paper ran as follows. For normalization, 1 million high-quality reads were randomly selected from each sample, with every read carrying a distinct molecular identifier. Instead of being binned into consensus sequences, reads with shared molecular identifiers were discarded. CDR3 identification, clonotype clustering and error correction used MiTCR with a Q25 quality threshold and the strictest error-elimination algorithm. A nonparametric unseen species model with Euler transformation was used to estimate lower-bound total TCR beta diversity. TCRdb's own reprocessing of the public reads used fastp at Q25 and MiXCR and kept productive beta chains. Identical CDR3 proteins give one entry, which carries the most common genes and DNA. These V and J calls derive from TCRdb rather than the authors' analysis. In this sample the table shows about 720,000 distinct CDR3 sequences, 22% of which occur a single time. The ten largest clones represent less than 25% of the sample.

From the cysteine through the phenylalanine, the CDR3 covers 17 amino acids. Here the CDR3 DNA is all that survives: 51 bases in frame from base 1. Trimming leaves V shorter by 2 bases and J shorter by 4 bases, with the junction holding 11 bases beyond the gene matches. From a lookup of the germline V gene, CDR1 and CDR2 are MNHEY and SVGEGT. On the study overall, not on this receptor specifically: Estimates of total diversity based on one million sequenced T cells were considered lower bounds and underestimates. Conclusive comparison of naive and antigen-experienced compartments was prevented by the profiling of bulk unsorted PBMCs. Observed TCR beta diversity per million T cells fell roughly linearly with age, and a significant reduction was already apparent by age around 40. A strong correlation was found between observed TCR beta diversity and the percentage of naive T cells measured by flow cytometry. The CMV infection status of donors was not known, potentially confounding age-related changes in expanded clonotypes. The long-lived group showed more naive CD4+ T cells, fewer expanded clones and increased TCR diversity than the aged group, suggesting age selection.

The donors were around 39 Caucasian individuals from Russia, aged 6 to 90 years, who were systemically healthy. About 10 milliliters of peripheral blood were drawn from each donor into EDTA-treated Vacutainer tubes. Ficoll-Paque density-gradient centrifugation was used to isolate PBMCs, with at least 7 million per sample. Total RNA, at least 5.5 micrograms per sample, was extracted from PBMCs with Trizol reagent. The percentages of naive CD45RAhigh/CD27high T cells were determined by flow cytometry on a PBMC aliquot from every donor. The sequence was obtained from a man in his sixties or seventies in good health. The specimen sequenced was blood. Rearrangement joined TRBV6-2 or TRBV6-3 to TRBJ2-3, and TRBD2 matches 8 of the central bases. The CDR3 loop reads CASSYAISGTEPDTQYF. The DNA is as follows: TGTGCCAGCAGTTACGCGATTAGCGGGACGGAACCAGATACGCAGTATTTT.